This TCR beta chain was identified during a study of blood T cell repertoires in COVID-19. Whole-study context: Material from acute and convalescent COVID-19 was sourced from the United States, Italy and Spain.

Trimming took 1 base from V and 10 from J, leaving 11 bases between them. This CDR3 is built from 13 residues. Source study methods: Amplification of reference gene primers provided the estimated nucleated cell counts. Sequenced by immunoSEQ multiplex PCR; TCRdb stores in-frame clones only, minus some. V, J and clone size were drawn from that table, and D and trimming were deduced from the DNA. The sample gives over 150,000 clones, under 85% of which show up once; roughly 3.5% is in the top ten. This clonotype was obtained from an elderly woman with acute or convalescent COVID-19. Sequencing was performed on peripheral blood. The chain couples TRBV12-3 or TRBV12-4 to TRBJ2-1; D is uncertain. The CDR3 here is CASSLGQIWEQFF. DNA of the CDR3: TGTGCCAGCAGTTTAGGGCAGATATGGGAGCAGTTCTTC.